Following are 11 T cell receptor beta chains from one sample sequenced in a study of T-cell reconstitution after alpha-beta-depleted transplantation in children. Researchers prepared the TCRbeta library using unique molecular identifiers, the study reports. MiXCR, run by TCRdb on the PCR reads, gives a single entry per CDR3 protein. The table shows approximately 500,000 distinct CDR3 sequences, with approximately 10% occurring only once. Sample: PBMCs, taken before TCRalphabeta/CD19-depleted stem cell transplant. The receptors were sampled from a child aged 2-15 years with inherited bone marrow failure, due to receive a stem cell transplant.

CDR3 coding DNA: TGTGCCAGCAGCAAACTGGTCCACGAGCAGTACTTC. Translation gives CASSKLVHEQYF. The rearrangement uses TRBV21-1 and TRBJ2-7. TRBV21-1 is deemed a pseudogene. This CDR3 is built from 12 residues.

Here the CDR3 reads CATSTSGIYEQYF. The CDR3 coding sequence is TGTGCCACCAGCACCTCGGGTATCTACGAGCAGTACTTC. The V and J genes are TRBV15 and TRBJ2-7; D call uncertain. Per germline, CDR1 LNHNV and CDR2 YYDKDF (reference sequence). V lost 4 bases to trimming and J lost 3 bases, with 10 bases between them. CDR3 length equals 13 residues. Filled out from reference TRBV15 and TRBJ2-7, the complete variable domain reads DAMVIQNPRYQVTQFGKPVTLSCSQTLNHNVMYWYQQKSSQAPKLLFHYYDKDFNNEADTPDNFQSRRPNTSFCFLDIRSPGLGDTAMYLCATSTSGIYEQYFGPGTRLTVT.

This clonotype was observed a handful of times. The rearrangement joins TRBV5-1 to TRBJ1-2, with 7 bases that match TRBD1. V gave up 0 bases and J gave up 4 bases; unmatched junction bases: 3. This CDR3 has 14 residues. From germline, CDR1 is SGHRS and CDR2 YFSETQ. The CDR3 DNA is TGCGCCAGCAGCTTGGGGGGGGACAGCTATGGCTACACCTTC. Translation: CASSLGGDSYGYTF.

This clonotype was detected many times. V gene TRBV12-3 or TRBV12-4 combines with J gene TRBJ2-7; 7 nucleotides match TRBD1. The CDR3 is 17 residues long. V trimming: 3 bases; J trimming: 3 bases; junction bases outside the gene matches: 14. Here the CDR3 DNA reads TGTGCCAGCAGTTTCCTTCTCCAGACAGGGACCTACTACGAGCAGTACTTC. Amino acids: CASSFLLQTGTYYEQYF.

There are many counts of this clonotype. The CDR3 DNA sequence: TGCGCCAGCAGCCAAGAACAGCGGGCCGCCTACGAGCAGTACTTC. Protein: CASSQEQRAAYEQYF. The chain has TRBV4-3 and TRBJ2-7; tentative D call: TRBD2 (6 bases). The CDR3 extends over 15 amino acids. From germline, CDR1 is LGHNA and CDR2 YSLEER. Trimming took off 0 bases at V and 2 bases at J, with 11 bases between the two ends.

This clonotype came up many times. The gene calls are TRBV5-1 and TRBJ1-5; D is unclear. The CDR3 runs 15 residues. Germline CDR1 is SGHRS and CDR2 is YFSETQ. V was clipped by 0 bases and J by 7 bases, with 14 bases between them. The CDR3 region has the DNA TGCGCCAGCAGCTTGGCCCCCCCACCCGGACAGCCCCAGCATTTT. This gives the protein CASSLAPPPGQPQHF.

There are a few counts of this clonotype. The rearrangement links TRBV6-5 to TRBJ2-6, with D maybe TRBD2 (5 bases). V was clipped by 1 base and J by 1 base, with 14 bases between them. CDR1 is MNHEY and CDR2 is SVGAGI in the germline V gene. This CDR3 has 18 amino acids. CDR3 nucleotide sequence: TGTGCCAGCAGTTACTTGACCACACTAGGGTCTGGGGCCAACGTCCTGACTTTC. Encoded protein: CASSYLTTLGSGANVLTF.

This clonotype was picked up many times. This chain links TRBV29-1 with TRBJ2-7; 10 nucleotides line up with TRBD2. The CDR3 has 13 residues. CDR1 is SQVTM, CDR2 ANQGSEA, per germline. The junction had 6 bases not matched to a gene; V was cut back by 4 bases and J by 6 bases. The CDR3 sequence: CSVVPSGSGEQYF. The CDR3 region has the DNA TGCAGCGTTGTGCCTAGCGGGAGTGGCGAGCAGTACTTC.

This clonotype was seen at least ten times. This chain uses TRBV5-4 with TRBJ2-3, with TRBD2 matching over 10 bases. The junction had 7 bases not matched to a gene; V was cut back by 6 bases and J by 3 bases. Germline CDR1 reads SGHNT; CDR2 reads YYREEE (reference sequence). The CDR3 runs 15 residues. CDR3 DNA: TGTGCCAGCATGAAGCGGGAGGGCCTAACAGATACGCAGTATTTT. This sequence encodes CASMKREGLTDTQYF.

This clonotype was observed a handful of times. The CDR3: CASSRDATNTGELFF. The CDR3 region has the DNA TGTGCCAGCAGCAGGGACGCCACGAACACCGGGGAGCTGTTTTTT. The chain combines TRBV7-2 with TRBJ2-2, with D possibly being TRBD1 or TRBD2 (5 bases each). Per germline, CDR1 SGHTA and CDR2 FQGNSA. There are 15 residues in the CDR3. The V end lost 5 bases, the J end lost 0 bases, and 10 bases lay between the germline ends.

DNA for the CDR3: TGCAGTGCTAGAAAAGTTAGTCCCCCAGAGACCCAGTACTTC. This codes for CSARKVSPPETQYF. The gene calls are TRBV20-1 and TRBJ2-5; D is unclear. CDR1 is DFQATT and CDR2 is SNEGSKA in the germline V gene (reference sequence). The germline V and J ends were trimmed by 2 bases and 4 bases, with 14 bases remaining between them. The CDR3 runs 14 residues.